Each of the 19 T cell receptor beta chains below was sequenced from the same sample in a study of technical replicates of blood from a few donors listed by TCRdb under 2017. Receptor amplification or capture employed the immunoSEQ multiplex PCR assay. This immuneACCESS table, as held by TCRdb, lists in-frame sequences with V and J called but not all clones. Of the missing ones, under half trace to an unresolved V gene in checked studies; the others have no known cause. The sample includes about 66,000 clones, with approximately 87% observed a single time. Roughly 4.2% of the sample is held by the ten biggest clonotypes. Sample: PBMCs. All receptors derive from a human donor in good health. Some clones in this sample may be carry-over from other donors' samples.

The rearrangement links TRBV19 to TRBJ1-5; the D gene is possibly TRBD1 (5 bases). Germline lookup yields CDR1 LNHDA and CDR2 SQIVND (reference sequence). V was clipped by 3 bases and J by 7 bases, with 10 bases between them. The CDR3 loop spans 13 amino acids. CDR3 bases: TGTGCCAGTAGTATGAGGGGAGGGCAGCCCCAGCATTTT. This translates into CASSMRGGQPQHF.

In its sample, this clone was seen once. The rearrangement uses TRBV10-3 and TRBJ1-5; 8 bases align to TRBD1. With V trimmed by 3 bases and J by 7 bases, 5 bases remained unmatched. CDR1 is ENHRY and CDR2 is SYGVKD in the germline V gene. The CDR3 runs to 14 residues. The CDR3 DNA is TGTGCCATCAGTGACAGGGGGCGAGAGCAGCCCCAGCATTTT. The encoded protein is CAISDRGREQPQHF.

V usage is TRBV16 and J usage is TRBJ1-5, with D hard to call. This CDR3 has 15 amino acids. The germline gives CDR1 KGHSY, CDR2 FQNENV. The V and J ends lost 4 bases and 0 bases respectively, with 10 bases between them. CDR3: CASSPIGGSNQPQHF. CDR3 nucleotide sequence: TGTGCCAGCAGCCCCATCGGCGGTAGCAATCAGCCCCAGCATTTT.

This sequence joins TRBV7-9 and TRBJ2-2; 13 bases are shared with TRBD2. This CDR3 region has 16 residues. From germline, CDR1 is SEHNR and CDR2 FQNEAQ (reference sequence). After removal of 4 bases from V and 7 bases from J, the junction contained 6 bases not matched to a gene. In DNA form, the CDR3 reads TGTGCCAGCAGCTCAGGACTAGCGGGAGATAGCGGGGAGCTGTTTTTT. Its protein is CASSSGLAGDSGELFF.

The chain couples TRBV6-6 to TRBJ1-3; D may be TRBD1 (6 bases). Germline V gene data show CDR1 as MNHNY and CDR2 as SVGAGI (reference sequence). The CDR3 is 15 residues long. Trimming cost V 6 bases and J 3 bases, with 15 bases left between them. CDR3 sequence: CASRPGEKGGNTIYF. The CDR3, as DNA: TGTGCCAGCAGGCCAGGGGAAAAGGGTGGAAACACCATATATTTT.

This rearrangement joins TRBV10-3 to TRBJ1-5; no definite D call. Germline V lookup: CDR1 ENHRY, CDR2 SYGVKD. The CDR3 runs 14 residues. The V and J ends lost 2 bases and 7 bases respectively, with 12 bases between them. CDR3: CAISEENRGQPQHF. CDR3 DNA sequence: TGTGCCATCAGTGAGGAGAACCGCGGACAGCCCCAGCATTTT.

V and J are TRBV4-2 and TRBJ2-3, with 15 nucleotides matching TRBD2. The CDR3 contains 18 residues. V lost 5 bases to trimming and J lost 0 bases; unmatched junction nucleotides: 6. Germline V gives CDR1 LGHNA, CDR2 YNFKEQ. The chain's CDR3 is CASSRGLAGGSSTDTQYF. The CDR3 DNA follows: TGTGCCAGCAGCAGAGGACTAGCGGGAGGGTCTAGCACAGATACGCAGTATTTT.

V is TRBV4-2 and J is TRBJ2-7, with 10 bases that match TRBD2. Germline assignment: CDR1 LGHNA and CDR2 YNFKEQ. This CDR3 contains 16 residues. V lost 0 bases, J lost 5 bases, and 7 bases stayed unmatched. The CDR3 bases are TGTGCCAGCAGCCAAGATCAATCTACTAGCGGGGACGAGCAGTACTTC. Residues: CASSQDQSTSGDEQYF.

The V gene is TRBV5-6, the J gene TRBJ2-3; 10 nucleotides match TRBD2. CDR1 SGHDT and CDR2 YYEEEE come from the germline V gene. There are 19 residues in the CDR3. The V gene end was trimmed by 3 bases and the J gene end by 2 bases; junction bases not matched to a gene: 15. This CDR3 is CASSYSRPGLARITDTQYF. CDR3 coding DNA: TGTGCCAGCAGCTATTCCCGTCCGGGACTAGCGCGTATCACAGATACGCAGTATTTT.

J is TRBJ1-5 and V is TRBV28, with D unresolved. The V gene lost 5 bases and the J gene lost 6 bases, with 17 bases spanning the gap. The V gene's germline CDR1 is MDHEN and CDR2 SYDVKM. This CDR3 is 15 amino acids long. In DNA form, the CDR3 reads TGTGCCAGCAGTCCCCCGCAGGCTCACGGTCAGCCCCAGCATTTT. It encodes CASSPPQAHGQPQHF.

The chain employs TRBV6-6 and TRBJ2-7, with a tentative D call TRBD2 (5 bases). V was shortened by 2 bases and J by 5 bases, with 13 bases between the two germline ends. Germline V gives CDR1 MNHNY, CDR2 SVGAGI (reference sequence). The CDR3 runs 14 residues. The CDR3 DNA sequence: TGTGCCAGCAGTTACGGTATTGGGAGCCACGAGCAGTACTTC. This sequence encodes CASSYGIGSHEQYF.

The chain carries TRBV6-5 and TRBJ1-1, with 10 bases identical to TRBD1. The junction had 2 bases not matched to a gene; V was cut back by 1 base and J by 3 bases. Germline loops: CDR1 MNHEY, CDR2 SVGAGI. The CDR3 is 15 amino acids. In DNA, the CDR3 is TGTGCCAGCAGTTACTACGGACAGGGGGACACTGAAGCTTTCTTT. Protein product: CASSYYGQGDTEAFF.

The chain combines TRBV18 with TRBJ1-1; possibly TRBD1 for D (6 bases). Germline CDR1 KGHSH, CDR2 LQKENI. The CDR3 sequence is 13 residues long. V lost 6 bases, J lost 4 bases, and 12 bases lay in between. This CDR3 is CASSQGRGTEAFF. In DNA, the CDR3 is TGTGCCAGCTCCCAGGGCAGGGGCACTGAAGCTTTCTTT.

Only a few counts were recorded for this clone. The rearrangement joins TRBV4-2 to TRBJ1-4; D might be TRBD1 (6 bases). The V gene lost 0 bases and the J gene lost 10 bases, with 15 bases spanning the gap. Germline CDR1 LGHNA, CDR2 YNFKEQ. This CDR3 has 15 residues. Here the CDR3 DNA reads TGTGCCAGCAGCCAAGATCGGGACATGCGTGGAAAACTGTTTTTT. The encoded protein is CASSQDRDMRGKLFF.

The chain recombines TRBV6-5 with TRBJ2-7, with TRBD1 matching 7 bases. This CDR3 has 14 amino acids. Germline V CDR1 and CDR2: MNHEY, SVGAGI. Trimming at V came to 6 bases and at J to 2 bases, leaving 7 bases not matched to a gene. The CDR3 region is CASRRGRWAYEQYF. In DNA form, the CDR3 reads TGTGCCAGCAGGAGGGGGCGGTGGGCCTACGAGCAGTACTTC.

V gene TRBV5-4 combines with J gene TRBJ2-7; 9 bases fit TRBD2. V lost 4 bases, J lost 5 bases, and 10 bases stayed unmatched. The CDR3 runs 15 residues. Looked up from germline, CDR1 is SGHNT and CDR2 is YYREEE (reference sequence). CDR3 DNA: TGTGCCAGCAGCGCCCGAGCGGGAGGCGGTAACGAGCAGTACTTC. Protein: CASSARAGGGNEQYF.

CDR3 protein: CAWSTGGRANVLTF. CDR3 DNA: TGTGCCTGGAGTACGGGGGGGCGGGCCAACGTCCTGACTTTC. The genes are TRBV30 and TRBJ2-6, with TRBD2 identical over 8 bases. Losses at the gene ends were 2 bases for V and 5 bases for J; bases not matched to a gene: 2. The CDR3 has 14 amino acids. CDR1 GTSNPN and CDR2 SVGIG come from the germline V gene (reference sequence).

The chain carries TRBV29-1 and TRBJ1-2; 8 bases agree with TRBD1. This CDR3 spans 17 amino acids. Germline V gene lookup returns CDR1 SQVTM and CDR2 ANQGSEA. The trim removed 2 bases at V and 0 bases at J, leaving 11 bases unmatched. CDR3 region: CSVESWTGWSTNYGYTF. CDR3 bases: TGCAGCGTTGAAAGCTGGACAGGGTGGTCAACTAACTATGGCTACACCTTC.

This chain connects TRBV6-5 to TRBJ2-7, with 7 bases identical to TRBD2. CDR3 length: 15 amino acids. The V segment lost 6 bases and the J segment 0 bases; nucleotides outside the gene matches: 8. Germline lookup yields CDR1 MNHEY and CDR2 SVGAGI. CDR3 sequence (DNA): TGTGCCAGCAGCCAAAGCGGGGCGAGCTCCTACGAGCAGTACTTC. Translated, it gives CASSQSGASSYEQYF.